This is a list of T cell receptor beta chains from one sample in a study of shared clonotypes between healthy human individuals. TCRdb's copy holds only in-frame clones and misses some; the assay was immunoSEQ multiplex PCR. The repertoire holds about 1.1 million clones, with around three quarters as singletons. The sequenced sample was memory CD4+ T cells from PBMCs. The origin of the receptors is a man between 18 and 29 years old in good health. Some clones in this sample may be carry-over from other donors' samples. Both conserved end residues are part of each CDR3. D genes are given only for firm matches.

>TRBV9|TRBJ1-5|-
CASSPDGAGNQPQHF
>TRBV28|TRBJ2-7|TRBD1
CASSLSTGGGEQYF
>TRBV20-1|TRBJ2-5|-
CSAREGAQYF
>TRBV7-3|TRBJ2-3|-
CASSLLESSTDTQCF
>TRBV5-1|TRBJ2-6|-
CASSIAQARGANVLTF
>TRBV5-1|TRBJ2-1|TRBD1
CASSRDRVTDEQFF
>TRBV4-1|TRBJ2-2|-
CTSSQSGLGNTGELFF
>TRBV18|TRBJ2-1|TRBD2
CASSQGLAEYNEQFF
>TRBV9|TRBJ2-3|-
CASSWTASTDTQYF
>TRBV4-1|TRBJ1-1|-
CASSPAGVRTEAFF
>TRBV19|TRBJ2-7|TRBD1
CASSGTGVREQYF
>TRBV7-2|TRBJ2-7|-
CASSLAGRLSYEQYF
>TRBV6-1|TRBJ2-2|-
CASNGNTGELFF
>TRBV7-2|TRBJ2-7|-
CASSLAWGGGSYEQYF
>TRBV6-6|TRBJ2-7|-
CASSPRDRHEQYF
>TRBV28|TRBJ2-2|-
CASSLVAAVNTGELFF
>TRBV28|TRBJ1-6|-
CASRDGNSPLHF
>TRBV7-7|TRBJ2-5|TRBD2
CASSLRSGSETQYF
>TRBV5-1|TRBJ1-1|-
CASSFGRSLEAFF
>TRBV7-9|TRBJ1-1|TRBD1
CASRGQGPIRIAEAFF
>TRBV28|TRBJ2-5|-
CASTTRRTGVQETQYF
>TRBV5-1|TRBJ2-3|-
CASSRWVRTDTQYF
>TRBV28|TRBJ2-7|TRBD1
CASSPPGQGGYEQYF
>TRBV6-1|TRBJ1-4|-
CASSTGWNEKLFF
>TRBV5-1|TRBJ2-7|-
CASSLEGTRPGSYEQYF
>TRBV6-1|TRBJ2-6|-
CASSEGGLVVLTF
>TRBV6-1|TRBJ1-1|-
CASEGDLSTEAFF
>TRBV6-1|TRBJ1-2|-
CASSEDGGRRSYGYTF
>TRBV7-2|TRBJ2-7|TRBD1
CASSLVAGQGAYEQYF